One and the same sample provided the 11 T cell receptor beta chains below, sequenced in a study of shared clonotypes between healthy human individuals. Clones were sequenced by immunoSEQ multiplex PCR, and TCRdb holds only the in-frame ones, with some missing. This table has about 380,000 clones, roughly 96% appearing once. The sample consisted of memory CD8+ T cells sorted from blood. Subset noted: CD45RO+ cells pooled with CCR7-negative TemRA cells. Receptors originate from a man aged 25-45 years in good health.

This clone was observed a single time. This rearrangement joins TRBV30 to TRBJ1-3; the D gene is possibly TRBD1 (6 bases). The V gene's germline CDR1 is GTSNPN and CDR2 SVGIG (reference sequence). CDR3 length equals 15 residues. Between the trimmed V and J ends, which lost 5 bases and 1 base, there was a span of 15 bases. CDR3 residues: CAWGGRVQSGNTIYF. CDR3 nucleotide sequence: TGTGCCTGGGGGGGCAGGGTCCAATCTGGAAACACCATATATTTT. Complete variable domain (other parts from reference TRBV30 and TRBJ1-3): SQTIHQWPATLVQPVGSPLSLECTVEGTSNPNLYWYRQAAGRGLQLLFYSVGIGQISSEVPQNLSASRPQDRQFILSSKKLLLSDSGFYLCAWGGRVQSGNTIYFGEGSWLTVV.

CDR3 DNA sequence: TGTGCCAGCTCACCGGGCAGCTCCTATAATTCACCCCTCCACTTT. Protein: CASSPGSSYNSPLHF. The V gene is TRBV18, the J gene TRBJ1-6; unclear D gene. CDR3 length: 15 residues. V lost 3 bases and J 0 bases, leaving 6 bases between the germline ends. In germline, CDR1 is KGHSH, CDR2 LQKENI.

This clone is a singleton in its sample. The chain couples TRBV6-6 to TRBJ2-5, with TRBD2 matching 9 bases. CDR3 size: 15 residues. V shed 6 bases, J shed 5 bases, and the junction held 10 bases outside the gene matches. Germline CDR1 reads MNHNY; CDR2 reads SVGAGI (reference sequence). The CDR3 region is CASSPAGAGGETQYF. Written as DNA, the CDR3 is TGTGCCAGCAGCCCCGCCGGAGCGGGAGGTGAGACCCAGTACTTC.

The chain couples TRBV27 to TRBJ1-2, with 8 positions matching TRBD1. The CDR3 spans 15 residues. Unmatched junction bases numbered 9, after V lost 2 bases and J lost 7 bases. Germline CDR1 is MNHEY and CDR2 is SMNVEV (reference sequence). The CDR3 is CASSLNHQGATGYTF. The CDR3 DNA follows: TGTGCCAGCAGTTTAAACCATCAGGGGGCGACTGGCTACACCTTC.

The rearrangement links TRBV5-6 to TRBJ1-1, with D possibly matching TRBD1 (5 bases). The CDR3 runs to 15 residues. Germline lookup yields CDR1 SGHDT and CDR2 YYEEEE. V was shortened by 1 base and J by 3 bases, with 13 bases between the two germline ends. CDR3 coding DNA: TGTGCCAGCAGCTTGTTACTCTTGGGGGACACTGAAGCTTTCTTT. It codes for CASSLLLLGDTEAFF.

The chain recombines TRBV2 with TRBJ2-5; D not certain. Germline V gives CDR1 SNHLY, CDR2 FYNNEI. V gave up 2 bases and J gave up 8 bases, with 15 bases separating them. The CDR3 runs 14 residues. The CDR3 nucleotides are TGTGCCAGCAGTGAAACGCGCGACACTAAAACCCAGTACTTC. Protein product: CASSETRDTKTQYF.

CDR3 amino acids: CASSLAAGGTDTQYF. The CDR3 DNA sequence: TGTGCCAGCAGTTTGGCAGCGGGGGGCACAGATACGCAGTATTTT. The chain couples TRBV27 to TRBJ2-3; 8 positions match TRBD2. Germline V gene data show CDR1 as MNHEY and CDR2 as SMNVEV (reference sequence). The CDR3 has 15 residues. V was pared by 3 bases and J by 1 base, with 3 bases of the junction left unmatched.

This chain uses TRBV6-1 with TRBJ2-6; D uncertain. V was clipped by 4 bases and J by 0 bases, with 7 bases between them. Germline assignment: CDR1 MNHNS and CDR2 SASEGT. The CDR3 has 15 residues. The CDR3 region has the DNA TGTGCCAGCAGTGCCCAGACCTCTGGGGCCAACGTCCTGACTTTC. Its translation is CASSAQTSGANVLTF.

The chain is built from TRBV19 and TRBJ2-1; D possibly corresponds to TRBD1 (5 bases). The CDR3 spans 15 residues. Trimming removed 2 bases from V and 0 bases from J, with 8 bases in between. CDR1 is LNHDA, CDR2 SQIVND, per germline (reference sequence). CDR3 in amino acids: CASSIKGLSYNEQFF. In nucleotides, the CDR3 is TGTGCCAGTAGTATAAAGGGGCTCTCCTACAATGAGCAGTTCTTC. Variable domain in full (rest from reference TRBV19 and TRBJ2-1): DGGITQSPKYLFRKEGQNVTLSCEQNLNHDAMYWYRQDPGQGLRLIYYSQIVNDFQKGDIAEGYSVSREKKESFPLTVTSAQKNPTAFYLCASSIKGLSYNEQFFGPGTRLTVL.

V and J are TRBV5-4 and TRBJ2-1; D gene ambiguous. The CDR3 length is 15 residues. The germline V gene encodes CDR1 SGHNT and CDR2 YYREEE (reference sequence). Deletions cut 3 bases from V and 7 bases from J, with 17 bases between. The CDR3 sequence is CASSWLRSGANEQFF. The CDR3 coding sequence is TGTGCCAGCAGCTGGTTGCGGTCGGGCGCAAATGAGCAGTTCTTC. The variable domain in full, completed from reference TRBV5-4 and TRBJ2-1, reads ETGVTQSPTHLIKTRGQQVTLRCSSQSGHNTVSWYQQALGQGPQFIFQYYREEENGRGNFPPRFSGLQFPNYSSELNVNALELDDSALYLCASSWLRSGANEQFFGPGTRLTVL.

The gene calls are TRBV28 and TRBJ2-7; perhaps D is TRBD1 or TRBD2 (6 bases each). The germline V gene has CDR1 MDHEN and CDR2 SYDVKM. Trimming pared 6 bases from V and 2 bases from J, leaving 11 bases between. This CDR3 is built from 13 residues. CDR3 residues: CASRGGGPYEQYF. DNA of the CDR3: TGTGCCAGCAGAGGTGGGGGGCCCTACGAGCAGTACTTC. The whole variable domain, filled in from reference TRBV28 and TRBJ2-7, reads DVKVTQSSRYLVKRTGEKVFLECVQDMDHENMFWYRQDPGLGLRLIYFSYDVKMKEKGDIPEGYSVSREKKERFSLILESASTNQTSMYLCASRGGGPYEQYFGPGTRLTVT.